Listed below are T cell receptor beta chains from one sample, sequenced in a study of T-cell reconstitution after alpha-beta-depleted transplantation in children. Using its own MiXCR run on the PCR reads, TCRdb lists one record per CDR3 protein. The data hold approximately 1,000,000 distinct CDR3 sequences, with about 26% observed a single time. Sequencing was performed on PBMCs, mostly from graft donor cells, taken 360 days after TCRalphabeta/CD19-depleted stem cell transplant. The receptors shown here come from a boy less than two years old who had a stem cell transplant for SCID, so the T cells may come from the graft donor. Each CDR3 is given with its conserved first and last residue. Each record gives: clone size, D gene, V gene, J gene, CDR3 DNA, CDR3 protein. A D gene is named only where the DNA matches it firmly. Not all rows give a size; the values are once, few, many and, for expanded clones, a class.

NA	TRBD1	TRBV6-1	TRBJ2-7	TGTGCCAGCAGGGAGGACAGGGCAACCTACGAGCAGTACTTC	CASREDRATYEQYF
many	NA	TRBV28	TRBJ2-7	TGTGCCAGCAACGGGATCCGATACTCCTACGAGCAGTACTTC	CASNGIRYSYEQYF
few	NA	TRBV7-8	TRBJ2-7	TGTGCCAGCAGCTTAATTCCTGAGGCTAGCAGGAGCTTC	CASSLIPEASRSF
NA	NA	TRBV5-6	TRBJ2-5	TGTGCCAGCAGCTTGGGTAGACACGAGACCCAGTACTTC	CASSLGRHETQYF
NA	NA	TRBV6-1	TRBJ2-1	TGTGCCAGCAGTGAAGCGCTTCGGGGGGCGGGATACAATGAGCAGTTCTTC	CASSEALRGAGYNEQFF
few	NA	TRBV10-3	TRBJ2-5	TGTGCCACCGCCCAGACTAAAGAGACCCAGTACTTC	CATAQTKETQYF
few	TRBD1	TRBV7-9	TRBJ1-5	TGTGCCAGCAGCTTGGGAACCGGGACAGCAAATCAGCCCCAGCATTTT	CASSLGTGTANQPQHF
NA	TRBD2	TRBV20-1	TRBJ2-1	TGCAGTGCTAGTCTATTTGCGGGGGCCTACAATGAGCAGTTCTTC	CSASLFAGAYNEQFF
few	NA	TRBV29-1	TRBJ2-5	TGCAGCGCGAGGGGACATTCGGACCAAGAGACCCAGTACTTC	CSARGHSDQETQYF
NA	TRBD2	TRBV3-1	TRBJ2-1	TGTGCCAGCAGCCCTTCTAGCGGGGGGGGTGTCTTGAATGAGCAGTTCTTC	CASSPSSGGGVLNEQFF
NA	TRBD2	TRBV12-3/TRBV12-4	TRBJ2-5	TGTGCCAGCAGCGCAAGGTTGGGGACTAGCAGAGAGACCCAGTACTTC	CASSARLGTSRETQYF
many	TRBD1	TRBV11-2	TRBJ2-3	TGTGCCAGCAGCACTACGGACTGGGACAGGGGGGTTATGAGGACAGATACGCAGTATTTT	CASSTTDWDRGVMRTDTQYF
few	NA	TRBV7-3	TRBJ1-4	TGTGCCAGCAAAGGGGACCCAAAGGGAAAACTGTTTTTT	CASKGDPKGKLFF
many	NA	TRBV28	TRBJ2-7	TGTGCCAGCAGTTTATTGGCAGGCCCGTACGAGCAGTACTTC	CASSLLAGPYEQYF
few	NA	TRBV29-1	TRBJ1-1	TGCAGCGTGATTAATACTGAAGCTTTCTTT	CSVINTEAFF
NA	NA	TRBV9	TRBJ1-3	TGTGCCAGCAGCGTAGGCCATGACTCTGGAAACACCATATATTTT	CASSVGHDSGNTIYF
NA	NA	TRBV4-1	TRBJ2-7	TGCGCCAGCAGCCAATCCCCAGGGCACCCCTACGAGCAGTACTTC	CASSQSPGHPYEQYF
NA	TRBD2	TRBV7-3	TRBJ2-1	TGTGCCAGCAGCCGTACGGGACTAGCGGGAGCCTCCTACAATGAGCAGTTCTTC	CASSRTGLAGASYNEQFF
NA	NA	TRBV4-3	TRBJ2-1	TGCGCCAGCAGCCAAGATTCGGCAGCTGAGCAGTTCTTC	CASSQDSAAEQFF
NA	NA	TRBV6-5	TRBJ1-1	TGTGCCAGCAGTTACTTGACCCAGGGACGGGACACTGAAGCTTTCTTT	CASSYLTQGRDTEAFF
NA	NA	TRBV6-1	TRBJ2-7	TGTGCCAGCAGTGAATGGAATCCCACTAGACACTACGAGCAGTACTTC	CASSEWNPTRHYEQYF
few	NA	TRBV15	TRBJ2-7	TGTGCCACCAGCAGATTAGCAGGGGCCTACGAGCAGTACTTC	CATSRLAGAYEQYF
NA	NA	TRBV2	TRBJ2-7	TGTGCCAGCAGTGAGAACCCGATCTACGAGCAGTACTTC	CASSENPIYEQYF
NA	TRBD1	TRBV6-5	TRBJ2-7	TGTGCCAGCAGTTACCGACAGGGGGCGGGGGAGCAGTACTTC	CASSYRQGAGEQYF
NA	NA	TRBV28	TRBJ2-5	TGTGCCAGCAGTCCAACCAAGCAGGAGACCCAGTACTTC	CASSPTKQETQYF
NA	NA	TRBV5-6	TRBJ1-1	TGTGCCAGCAGCTCACCTAATGGGCTAAGGAACACTGAAGCTTTCTTT	CASSSPNGLRNTEAFF
few	TRBD1	TRBV4-1	TRBJ1-1	TGCGCCAGCAGCCACCCCAAGGGGGACAGATCAAACACTGAAGCTTTCTTT	CASSHPKGDRSNTEAFF
few	TRBD2	TRBV15	TRBJ2-1	TGTGCCACCAGCAGAGATGGGCGGGGGGGAAATGAGCAGTTCTTC	CATSRDGRGGNEQFF
NA	TRBD2	TRBV7-8	TRBJ2-7	TGTGCCAGCAGCTCAAAATCTACCGGGACTAGCCCCCACGAGCAGTACTTC	CASSSKSTGTSPHEQYF
NA	NA	TRBV7-2	TRBJ2-1	TGTGCCAGCAGCTCATTTAGGGGGGGGAGGGGGCAGTTCTTC	CASSSFRGGRGQFF
NA	NA	TRBV12-3/TRBV12-4	TRBJ1-1	TGTGCCAGCAAAAGGACGGAGAACACTGAAGCTTTCTTT	CASKRTENTEAFF
NA	NA	TRBV20-1	TRBJ1-1	TGCAGTGCTCTCCGGTTTTCGACCATGAACACTGAAGCTTTCTTT	CSALRFSTMNTEAFF
NA	TRBD1	TRBV20-1	TRBJ1-1	TGCAGTGCACGAAACAGGGGGAGAAGCACTGAAGCTTTCTTT	CSARNRGRSTEAFF
NA	NA	TRBV24-1	TRBJ2-1	TGTGCCACCAGTGCTGTTGGGAGCTACAATGAGCAGTTCTTC	CATSAVGSYNEQFF
NA	TRBD1	TRBV12-3/TRBV12-4	TRBJ1-5	TGTGCCAGCAGGGTGGCAACGTGGACAGGGGATGGACAGCCCCAGCATTTT	CASRVATWTGDGQPQHF
NA	TRBD1	TRBV20-1	TRBJ1-6	TGCAGTGCTCGCCGGGACAGGGATAATTCACCCCTCCACTTT	CSARRDRDNSPLHF
few	NA	TRBV5-1	TRBJ2-1	TGCGCCAGCAGCCCCCCGAGGTTCTCCTACAATGAGCAGTTCTTC	CASSPPRFSYNEQFF
few	TRBD1	TRBV6-1	TRBJ1-5	TGTGCCAGCAGAGAACAGGGGAATAACAATCAGCCCCAGCATTTT	CASREQGNNNQPQHF
NA	NA	TRBV13	TRBJ1-5	TGTGCCAGCAGCTTAGGCGTTAGAGGGAGCCGTGGTCAGCCCCAGCATTTT	CASSLGVRGSRGQPQHF
NA	TRBD2	TRBV27	TRBJ2-7	TGTGCCAGCAACCCTGGGACTAGCGGGGGACCCTACGAGCAGTACTTC	CASNPGTSGGPYEQYF
NA	NA	TRBV5-5	TRBJ2-1	TGTGCCAGCAGCTCCGTGAGGACAGCTGTCTATGAGCAGTTCTTC	CASSSVRTAVYEQFF
few	NA	TRBV12-3/TRBV12-4	TRBJ2-3	TGTGCCAGCAGGCAACAGGGAAGTCAGAAAGATACGCAGTATTTT	CASRQQGSQKDTQYF
once	TRBD2	TRBV4-1	TRBJ2-5	TGCGCCAGCAGCCAAGGTATGGAGCGGGGGTCACAAGAGACCCAGTACTTC	CASSQGMERGSQETQYF
few	NA	TRBV20-1	TRBJ2-7	TGCAGTGCTAGATCCCAGGGAGTAGCATCGTACGAGCAGTACTTC	CSARSQGVASYEQYF
NA	NA	TRBV5-1	TRBJ1-1	TGCGCCAGCAGCTTGAAAAGCAGGGGAGTAATGAACACTGAAGCTTTCTTT	CASSLKSRGVMNTEAFF
once	TRBD1	TRBV6-5	TRBJ1-3	TGTGCCAGCAGTTGGGACAGGGGAAGGCCGAACACCATATATTTT	CASSWDRGRPNTIYF